The 24 T cell receptor beta chains listed next were all sequenced from one sample in a study of T cells expressing NK-cell markers. From its re-call of the 5' RACE reads, TCRdb lists each CDR3 protein once, without DNA. The record lists about half a million distinct CDR3 sequences, of which the ten most abundant hold more than 1.4%. The sequenced sample was blood T cells: a sorted CD56 or NKG2C T cell subset, CD4+ or CD8+ T cells, or bulk PBMC T cells (not recorded which). Receptor source: a woman in her forties or fifties in good health.

The chain employs TRBV7-9 and TRBJ2-5; with no DNA, the TCRdb D assignment of TRBD1 cannot be verified. The V gene's germline CDR1 is SEHNR and CDR2 FQNEAQ (reference sequence). The CDR3 has 15 amino acids. This CDR3 is CASSSKRTGPMAQYF.

V gene TRBV6-1 combines with J gene TRBJ1-5. Germline V gene sequence: CDR1 MNHNS, CDR2 SASEGT. The CDR3 runs 13 residues. CDR3 sequence: CASRIKSNQPQHF.

The V call is TRBV14, the J call TRBJ2-1; TCRdb proposes TRBD2, but this gene call is untestable without DNA. The germline gives CDR1 SGHDN, CDR2 FVKESK. The CDR3 has 14 residues. This chain's CDR3 is CASSQDPARYEQFF.

The rearrangement joins TRBV11-3 to TRBJ2-2. The CDR3 spans 14 residues. CDR1 and CDR2 from the germline V gene are SGHNT and YENEEA. CDR3: CASSLEDYTGELFF.

This sequence joins TRBV10-3 and TRBJ2-1; TCRdb outputs TRBD1, but without DNA this stays unchecked. CDR3 length equals 13 residues. Germline CDR1 is ENHRY and CDR2 is SYGVKD. CDR3 region: CAIREVGADEQFF.

The chain has TRBV18 and TRBJ2-3; as DNA is missing, the TRBD1 call by TCRdb cannot be tested. Germline V lookup: CDR1 KGHSH, CDR2 LQKENI. This CDR3 has 16 residues. The CDR3 sequence is CASSPPTGTGGDTQYF.

This rearrangement joins TRBV11-2 to TRBJ1-3. This CDR3 has 15 amino acids. The V gene's germline CDR1 is SGHAT and CDR2 FQNNGV. The CDR3 here is CASSRIGISGNTIYF.

This chain uses TRBV10-3 with TRBJ2-5; TCRdb lists TRBD1, though no DNA is available to test this call. Germline CDR1 and CDR2: ENHRY and SYGVKD. The CDR3 is 14 residues long. The CDR3: CAISGGDPQETQYF.

V and J are TRBV7-9 and TRBJ2-1. This CDR3 contains 12 residues. Germline values: CDR1 SEHNR, CDR2 FQNEAQ (reference sequence). This CDR3 is CASSLSLAEQFF. The full variable domain, in which reference TRBV7-9 and TRBJ2-1 provide the parts outside the CDR3, is DTGVSQNPRHKITKRGQNVTFRCDPISEHNRLYWYRQTLGQGPEFLTYFQNEAQLEKSRLLSDRFSAERPKGSFSTLEIQRTEQGDSAMYLCASSLSLAEQFFGPGTRLTVL.

V gene TRBV29-1 combines with J gene TRBJ1-3; TCRdb's D call of TRBD1 is untestable without DNA. Germline V lookup: CDR1 SQVTM, CDR2 ANQGSEA. The CDR3 has 12 amino acids. The CDR3 loop is CSVGGSGNTIYF.

This rearrangement joins TRBV24-1 to TRBJ2-7. This CDR3 region has 13 residues. CDR1 KGHDR and CDR2 SFDVKD come from the germline V gene. The CDR3: CATSSTSSYEQYF.

The chain carries TRBV7-8 and TRBJ1-1; checking the TCRdb D call of TRBD1 is not possible without DNA. The CDR3 runs 13 residues. Germline V lookup: CDR1 SGHVS, CDR2 FQNEAQ. The CDR3 loop reads CASRITQGGEAFF.

This chain uses TRBV7-9 with TRBJ1-5. This CDR3 has 17 residues. Germline V lookup: CDR1 SEHNR, CDR2 FQNEAQ (reference sequence). Here the CDR3 reads CASSLARGGDGNQPQHF.

V usage is TRBV3-1 and J usage is TRBJ1-1; TCRdb designates TRBD1, a call that cannot be tested without DNA. The CDR3 sequence is 17 residues long. CDR1 is LGHDT, CDR2 YNNKEL, per germline (reference sequence). The CDR3 region is CASRKSGPRSMNTEAFF.

The genes are TRBV20-1 and TRBJ2-5; TCRdb designates TRBD1, a call that cannot be tested without DNA. Germline V gene lookup returns CDR1 DFQATT and CDR2 SNEGSKA (reference sequence). CDR3 size: 14 residues. This chain's CDR3 is CSANRDHPEETQYF.

The rearrangement links TRBV4-1 to TRBJ2-1. This CDR3 is built from 14 residues. Germline lookup yields CDR1 MGHRA and CDR2 YSYEKL. The CDR3 protein is CASSQPAVYNEQFF.

The chain employs TRBV29-1 and TRBJ2-1; there is no DNA to check the TCRdb D call of TRBD2. CDR1 is SQVTM and CDR2 is ANQGSEA in the germline V gene. This CDR3 has 11 residues. The CDR3 region is CSARSAGEQFF.

This chain uses TRBV6-5 with TRBJ1-1; TCRdb's D call, TRBD1, is unchecked because there is no DNA. The CDR3 is 16 amino acids. The germline V gene has CDR1 MNHEY and CDR2 SVGAGI. Here the CDR3 reads CASSYRGVGPNTEAFF.

The genes are TRBV25-1 and TRBJ1-3; without DNA, the TCRdb call of TRBD1 cannot be checked. The CDR3 spans 16 residues. CDR1 MGHDK and CDR2 SYGVNS come from the germline V gene. The CDR3 sequence: CASSDTVLPHGNTIYF.

The chain couples TRBV20-1 to TRBJ2-7; TCRdb indicates TRBD2, and absent DNA this call remains unverified. The CDR3 extends over 15 amino acids. Germline V lookup: CDR1 DFQATT, CDR2 SNEGSKA (reference sequence). CDR3 sequence: CSAHRAGAPFYEQYF.

The gene calls are TRBV28 and TRBJ2-7. There are 14 residues in the CDR3. Germline loops: CDR1 MDHEN, CDR2 SYDVKM. CDR3: CASSSIKAPGEQYF. Combining the CDR3 with reference TRBV28 and TRBJ2-7 gives the whole variable domain DVKVTQSSRYLVKRTGEKVFLECVQDMDHENMFWYRQDPGLGLRLIYFSYDVKMKEKGDIPEGYSVSREKKERFSLILESASTNQTSMYLCASSSIKAPGEQYFGPGTRLTVT.

J is TRBJ2-1 and V is TRBV29-1; TCRdb picks TRBD1, but there is no DNA to check that call. Germline lookup yields CDR1 SQVTM and CDR2 ANQGSEA. This CDR3 contains 11 residues. The CDR3 region is CSVYRNNEQFF.

The chain is built from TRBV29-1 and TRBJ1-4; TCRdb outputs TRBD1, but without DNA this stays unchecked. CDR1 SQVTM and CDR2 ANQGSEA come from the germline V gene. The CDR3 extends over 13 amino acids. The CDR3 region is CSVGQGAPEKLFF.

CDR3 in amino acids: CASSSYLGGGRQFF. The J gene is TRBJ2-1, the V gene TRBV12-3 or TRBV12-4; TCRdb proposes TRBD1, but this gene call is untestable without DNA. The CDR3 loop spans 14 amino acids.